The clone carrying this TCR beta chain is a singleton in its sample. Its antigen remains unknown. The sample belongs to a study of T cells in Graves' hyperthyroidism and ophthalmopathy. Germline CDR1 is LGHNT and CDR2 is FRNRAP. V dropped 0 bases and J dropped 1; count of bases not matched to a gene: 8. The length of the CDR3 is 17 residues. Study findings and constraints: From stable hyperthyroidism, ophthalmopathy was set apart by a 13 V-J model.

Using RNA transcripts as the source, TCR beta CDR3 regions were amplified. HTBI primers drove first-round RT-PCR of the TCR CDR3. TCRdb reprocessed the multiplex PCR reads with MiXCR, giving one entry per CDR3 protein. The sample carries about 560,000 distinct CDR3 sequences, approximately 15% recorded once. Patients aged 18 to 65 had newly diagnosed hyperthyroidism of under 2 months' duration. The chain combines TRBV12-5 with TRBJ1-1; TRBD1 matches at 7 bases. Specimen: blood. The clonotype was recovered from a woman between 18 and 29 years old with Graves' hyperthyroidism. The CDR3 DNA is TGTGCTAGTGGTTTGGTAACGTACAGGGGAGGGAACACTGAAGCTTTCTTT. As protein: CASGLVTYRGGNTEAFF. The full variable domain, its missing parts supplied by reference TRBV12-5 and TRBJ1-1, is DARVTQTPRHKVTEMGQEVTMRCQPILGHNTVFWYRQTMMQGLELLAYFRNRAPLDDSGMPKDRFSAEMPDATLATLKIQPSEPRDSAVYFCASGLVTYRGGNTEAFFGQGTRLTVV.